One TCR beta chain is described in this entry. What it binds is unknown. The library put unique molecular identifiers onto individual cDNA molecules. Per the study methods: Individual samples carried between roughly 23,224 and 750,000 TCRs, with about 88,000 as the median. TCRdb re-analysed the RACE reads in MiXCR, keeping a single row per CDR3 protein. These V and J calls are TCRdb output, not the study's own analysis. Of some 120,000 distinct CDR3 sequences listed, 8.5% to 9.5% are singletons. Regarding time point: healthy volunteer bleed at 2 weeks. Total RNA was isolated from unfractionated whole blood. The data were obtained in a study of human T cells and chemical hapten exposure. About the study: Per-sample variation in TCR yield stemmed mainly from small pooled library volume differences. Study outcomes and limitations: Among TCRs, those above 1 in 1000 frequency were unaffected by DPC sensitization.

The ends lost 4 bases at V and 7 bases at J; junction bases unmatched: 9. The CDR3 length is 15 residues. Germline V gives CDR1 SGHRS, CDR2 YFSETQ. J is TRBJ1-4 and V is TRBV5-1, with TRBD1 identical over 8 bases. The sample was whole blood. This receptor was obtained from a male donor in good health. Some clones in this sample may be carry-over from other donors' samples. The chain's CDR3 is CASSIRGTGSEKLFF. DNA of the CDR3: TGCGCCAGCAGCATCCGCGGGACAGGTAGTGAAAAACTGTTTTTT.